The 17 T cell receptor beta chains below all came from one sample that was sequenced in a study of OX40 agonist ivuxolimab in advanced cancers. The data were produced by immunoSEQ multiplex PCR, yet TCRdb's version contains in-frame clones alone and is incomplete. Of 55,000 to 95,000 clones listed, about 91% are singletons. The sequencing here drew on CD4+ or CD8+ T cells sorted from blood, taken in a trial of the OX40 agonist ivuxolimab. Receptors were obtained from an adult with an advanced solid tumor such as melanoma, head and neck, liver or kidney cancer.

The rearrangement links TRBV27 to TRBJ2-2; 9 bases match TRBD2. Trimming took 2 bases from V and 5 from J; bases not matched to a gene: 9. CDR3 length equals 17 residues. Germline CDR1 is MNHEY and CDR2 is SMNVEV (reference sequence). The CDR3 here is CASSLGGGAGGTGELFF. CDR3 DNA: TGTGCCAGCAGTTTAGGCGGGGGGGCCGGGGGGACCGGGGAGCTGTTTTTT.

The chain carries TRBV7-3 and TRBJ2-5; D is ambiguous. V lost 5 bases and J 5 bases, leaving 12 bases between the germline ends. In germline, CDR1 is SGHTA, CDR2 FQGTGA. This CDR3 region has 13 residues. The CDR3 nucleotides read TGTGCCAGCAGCAAAAATGTCGGGGAGACCCAGTACTTC. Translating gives CASSKNVGETQYF.

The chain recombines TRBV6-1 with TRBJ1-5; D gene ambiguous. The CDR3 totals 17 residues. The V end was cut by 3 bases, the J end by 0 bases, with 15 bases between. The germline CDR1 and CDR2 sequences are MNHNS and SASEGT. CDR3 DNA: TGTGCCAGCAGTGAGTCCCCAATGCTCAATAGCAATCAGCCCCAGCATTTT. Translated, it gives CASSESPMLNSNQPQHF.

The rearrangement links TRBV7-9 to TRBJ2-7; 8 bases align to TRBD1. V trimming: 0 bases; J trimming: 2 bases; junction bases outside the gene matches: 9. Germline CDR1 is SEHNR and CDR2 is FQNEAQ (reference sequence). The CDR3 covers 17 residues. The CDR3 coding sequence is TGTGCCAGCAGCTTAGCGCCCGGAAGGACAGGGACCTACGAGCAGTACTTC. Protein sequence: CASSLAPGRTGTYEQYF. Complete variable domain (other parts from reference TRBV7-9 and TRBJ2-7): DTGVSQNPRHKITKRGQNVTFRCDPISEHNRLYWYRQTLGQGPEFLTYFQNEAQLEKSRLLSDRFSAERPKGSFSTLEIQRTEQGDSAMYLCASSLAPGRTGTYEQYFGPGTRLTVT.

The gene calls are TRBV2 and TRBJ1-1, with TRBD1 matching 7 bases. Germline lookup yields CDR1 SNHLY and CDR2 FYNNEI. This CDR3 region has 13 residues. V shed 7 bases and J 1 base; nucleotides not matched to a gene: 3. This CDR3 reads CASKGQSNTEAFF. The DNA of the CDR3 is TGTGCCAGCAAGGGACAGTCGAACACTGAAGCTTTCTTT.

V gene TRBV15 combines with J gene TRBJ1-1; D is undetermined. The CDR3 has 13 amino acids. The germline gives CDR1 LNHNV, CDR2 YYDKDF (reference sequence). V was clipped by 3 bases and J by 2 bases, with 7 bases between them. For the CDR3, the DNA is TGTGCCACCAGCAGGGGTAGAAACACTGAAGCTTTCTTT. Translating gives CATSRGRNTEAFF.

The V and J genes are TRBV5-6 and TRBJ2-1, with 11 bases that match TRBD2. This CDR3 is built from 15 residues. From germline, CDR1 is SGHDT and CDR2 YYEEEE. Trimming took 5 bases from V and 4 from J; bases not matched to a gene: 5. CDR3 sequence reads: CASRFTSGSYNEQFF. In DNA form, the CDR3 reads TGTGCCAGCAGGTTTACTAGCGGGAGTTACAATGAGCAGTTCTTC.

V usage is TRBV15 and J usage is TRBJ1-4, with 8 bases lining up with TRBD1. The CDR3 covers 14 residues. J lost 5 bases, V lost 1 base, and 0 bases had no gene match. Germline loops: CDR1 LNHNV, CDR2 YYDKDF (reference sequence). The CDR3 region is CATSRGQGNEKLFF. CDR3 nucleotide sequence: TGTGCCACCAGCAGAGGACAGGGGAATGAAAAACTGTTTTTT.

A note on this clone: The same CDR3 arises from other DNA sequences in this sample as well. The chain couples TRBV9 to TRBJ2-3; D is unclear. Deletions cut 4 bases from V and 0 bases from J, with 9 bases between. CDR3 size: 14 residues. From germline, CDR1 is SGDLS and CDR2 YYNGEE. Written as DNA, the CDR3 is TGTGCCAGCAGCCCCCGGACGAGCACAGATACGCAGTATTTT. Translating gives CASSPRTSTDTQYF.

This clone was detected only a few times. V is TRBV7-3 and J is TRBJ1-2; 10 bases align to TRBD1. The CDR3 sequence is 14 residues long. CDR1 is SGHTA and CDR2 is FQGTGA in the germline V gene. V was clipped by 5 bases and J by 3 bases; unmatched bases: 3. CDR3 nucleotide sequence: TGTGCCAGCAGCGAAGGGACAGGGGACTATGGCTACACCTTC. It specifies CASSEGTGDYGYTF.

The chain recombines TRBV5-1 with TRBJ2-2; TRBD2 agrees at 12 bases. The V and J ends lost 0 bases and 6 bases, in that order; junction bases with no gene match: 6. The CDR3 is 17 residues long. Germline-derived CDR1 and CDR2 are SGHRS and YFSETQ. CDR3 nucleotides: TGCGCCAGCAGCTTGGGGACTAGCGGGGTGATCGCCGGGGAGCTGTTTTTT. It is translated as CASSLGTSGVIAGELFF.

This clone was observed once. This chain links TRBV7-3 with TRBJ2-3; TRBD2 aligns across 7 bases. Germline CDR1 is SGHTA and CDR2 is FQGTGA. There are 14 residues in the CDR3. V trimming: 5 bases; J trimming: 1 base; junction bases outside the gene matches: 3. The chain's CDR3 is CASSPAGGTDTQYF. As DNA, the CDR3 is TGTGCCAGCAGCCCCGCGGGGGGCACAGATACGCAGTATTTT.

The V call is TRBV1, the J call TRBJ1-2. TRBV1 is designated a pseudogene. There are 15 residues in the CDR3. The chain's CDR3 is CTSSLGRGFCYGYTF. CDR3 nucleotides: TGCACCAGCAGCCTGGGGAGGGGATTTTGCTATGGCTACACCTTC.

The CDR3: CASSLRAGTGGGYTF. DNA for the CDR3: TGTGCCAGCAGCTTGAGGGCGGGGACAGGGGGTGGCTACACCTTC. The chain links TRBV5-4 to TRBJ1-2; 11 bases agree with TRBD1. The CDR3 covers 15 residues. Trimming cost V 1 base and J 7 bases; bases outside gene matches: 6. CDR1 SGHNT and CDR2 YYREEE come from the germline V gene (reference sequence).

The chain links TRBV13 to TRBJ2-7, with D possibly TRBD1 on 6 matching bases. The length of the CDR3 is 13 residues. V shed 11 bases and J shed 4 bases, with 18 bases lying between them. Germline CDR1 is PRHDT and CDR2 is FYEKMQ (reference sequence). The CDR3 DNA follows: TGTGCCTCAGGGGATTTGGGTACGTACGAGCAGTACTTC. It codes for CASGDLGTYEQYF.

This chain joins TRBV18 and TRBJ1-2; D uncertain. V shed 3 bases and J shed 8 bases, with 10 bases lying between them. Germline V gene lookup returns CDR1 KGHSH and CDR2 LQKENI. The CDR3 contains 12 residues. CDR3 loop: CASSPVLEGYTF. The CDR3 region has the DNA TGTGCCAGCTCACCGGTCTTGGAAGGCTACACCTTC.

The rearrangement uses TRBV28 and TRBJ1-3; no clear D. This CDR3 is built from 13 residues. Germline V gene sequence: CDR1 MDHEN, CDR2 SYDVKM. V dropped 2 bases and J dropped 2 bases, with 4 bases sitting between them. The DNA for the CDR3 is TGTGCCAGCAGTTTACCCCCTGGAAACACCATATATTTT. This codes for CASSLPPGNTIYF.